This TCR beta chain derives from a study of naive and memory T cell subsets (dated by TCRdb to about 2017). Study-level background: Sorted naive and memory T cell subsets from peripheral blood were analyzed in the study using a UMI-based, open-source pipeline for TCR alpha and beta sequencing. Complete agreement was observed between the functional CMV T cell responses and the IgG serology results. RNA was DNase-treated and reverse transcribed with TCR constant-region primers, mostly using SuperScript III.

Based on the germline V gene, the CDR1 and CDR2 sequences are MDHEN and SYDVKM. Including cysteine and phenylalanine, the CDR3 has 14 amino acids. The entry retains the CDR3 DNA only, 42 bases that are in frame from base 1. Ends trimmed: V by 7 bases, J by 2 bases; bases unmatched to a gene: 5. From the second PCR step on, the TCR alpha and beta chain libraries were amplified in separate reactions. Donor CMV status was determined by IFNgamma production from CD4+ T cells after overnight stimulation of fresh PBMCs with CMV viral lysate. Using Miltenyi beads, CD4 T cells were first positively selected, and CD8 T cells were then positively selected from the CD4-negative fraction. Cells stained for CD3, CD4, CD8, CD45RA, CD27 and a live/dead dye were sorted on a BD Aria II into four subsets by CD45RA and CD27. Blood came from a few healthy volunteers, each fractionated into CD4 and CD8 T cells and then into four differentiation subsets. About 120 ml of peripheral blood was taken from each donor, and PBMC were separated by density-gradient centrifugation on Ficoll-Paque PLUS. The sorted cells were lysed in RLT buffer, after which RNA was extracted using a Qiagen RNeasy kit and kept at -80 degrees C.

General conclusions and limits of the study: In both CD4 and CD8 cells, going from naive through CM, EM and EMRA, the Gini index went up while Shannon and inverse Simpson diversity went down. A few larger clonotypes were found in naive repertoires, especially CD8, and these larger clonotypes were possibly memory cells re-expressing CD45RA. Each clonotype was defined as a single alpha or beta chain sequence rather than as a paired alpha/beta receptor. RNA-based TCR counts may be affected by expression changes linked to T cell activation and differentiation. Following error correction, more than 85% of naive TCR sequences occurred only once, which made naive abundance distributions much steeper than those of memory subsets. A power law was followed by TCR abundance, with an exponent that differed between naive and memory subsets but was consistent across the three individuals. The repertoire findings for the naive and memory subsets could not be validated against a ground truth, as none was available.

As concerns this clonotype: Its antigen remains undetermined. Base quality data are lacking; no much larger clone is found one base away.

Library method: UMI-ligation and nested PCR. An equimolar mix of two oligonucleotides covering both TRBC1 and TRBC2 was used as the beta constant-region primer. The ligated cDNA went through four rounds of PCR with nested alpha and beta constant-region primers together with the SP2 primer. A single-stranded oligonucleotide bearing the SP2 primer plus a 12-nucleotide UMI was ligated onto the 3' end of the cDNA by T4 RNA ligase 1. Incubation of the ligation reaction lasted roughly 20-25 hours at 16 degrees C. To avoid over-amplification, PCR2 was usually performed as a SYBR Green qPCR and halted once a predetermined threshold was reached. Apart from the first purification, every purification step used Agencourt AMPure XP magnetic beads. Library amounts were measured by Qubit and library quality was assessed on a TapeStation, where the main peak was expected at around 650 bp. The pooled libraries were sequenced on an Illumina MiSeq using v2 2x251 paired-end kits, which usually yielded roughly 0.85-2.3 million reads per sample. Each sample was pooled at around 4.2 nM, and roughly 4.5-8% PhiX was included to help cluster recognition. Per the source publication's procedure: Using tag matching that tolerated one base-pair mismatch, Decombinator assigned V and J genes to FASTQ reads that had been processed by Demultiplexor. Collapsinator used UMIs to correct both sequencing errors and frequency errors arising from PCR heterogeneity. CDR3Translator translated TCRs and extracted CDR3s from the conserved cysteine to the FGXG phenylalanine, flagging non-productive sequences. Gini, Shannon entropy and inverse Simpson indices were calculated on repertoires that had been subsampled to equal numbers of UMI-defined TCRs. Within the linear range, a power law was fitted by maximum likelihood to the distributions of clonotype abundance. On one naive CD8 sample, the pipeline and MIGEC gave similar UMI counts, unique TCR numbers and clonal distributions. One analysis removed from the naive repertoire any naive TCRs that were also present in any memory subset from the same donor. Repertoires were searched for approximately 7,000 CMV-associated CDR3 sequences compiled from VDJdb and a published dataset. TCRdb passed the public sequencing reads through fastp at Q25 and MiXCR, retaining productive beta sequences. Every CDR3 protein is listed once, alongside the most common genes and DNA of its rows. The V and J calls and clone size are TCRdb's, not the authors'. The table for this sample lists under 150,000 distinct CDR3 sequences; approximately 21% of them were counted only once. The ten largest clones add up to roughly 0.68% of the sample.

In this chain, TRBV28 is recombined with TRBJ2-3; 8 bases in the junction line up with TRBD1. This receptor was identified in a human donor in good health. Material for sequencing was naive CD8+ T cells from blood. The cell subset or site label here, explained by the study, means: naive T cells, CD45RA high CD27+. The CDR3: CASNDRGDTDTQYF. The nucleotides are TGTGCCAGCAATGACAGGGGCGACACAGATACGCAGTATTTT.